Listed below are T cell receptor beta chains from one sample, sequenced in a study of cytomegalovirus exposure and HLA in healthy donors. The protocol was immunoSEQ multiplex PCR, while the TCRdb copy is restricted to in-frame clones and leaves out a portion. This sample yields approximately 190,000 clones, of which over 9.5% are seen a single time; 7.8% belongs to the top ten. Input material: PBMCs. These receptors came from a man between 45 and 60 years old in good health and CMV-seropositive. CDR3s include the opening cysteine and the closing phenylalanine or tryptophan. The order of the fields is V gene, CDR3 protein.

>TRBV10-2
CASSESGLAGVYNEQFF
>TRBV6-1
CASSERSSGGNTIYF
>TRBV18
CASSPQGAGEKLFF
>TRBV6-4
CASSLTVGNQPQHF
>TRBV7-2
CASSFGLTSGNTIYF
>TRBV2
CASSRDRGYNSPLHF
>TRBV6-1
CASSEGTGGGQPQHF
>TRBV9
CASSVPSGQATEAFF
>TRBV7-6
CASSPGGAEAFF
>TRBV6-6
CASSLAGVTNTQYF
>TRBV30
CALETLGGVGGNTIYF
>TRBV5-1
CASSLGGLLAGELFF
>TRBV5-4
CASSPRGQRTDTQYF
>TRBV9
CASSVAPREGDEQFF
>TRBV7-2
CASSATGVYGYTF
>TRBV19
CASTGRTEAFF
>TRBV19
CASSTTGQGASPLHF
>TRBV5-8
CASLRRTSSSYNSPLHF
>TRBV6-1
CASSDFRQGYQPQHF
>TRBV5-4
CASSSRTGANTEAFF
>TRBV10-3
CAILEGLAGTGELFF
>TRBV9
CASSVGLAGGSYTQYF
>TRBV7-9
CASSLAPGGSGTYGYTF
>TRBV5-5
CASRARTSGGQETQYF
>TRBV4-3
CASSQEAGTLSYEQYF
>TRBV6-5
CASRQGNTQYF
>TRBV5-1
CASSYNYEQYF
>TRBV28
CASSLGTVSTDTQYF
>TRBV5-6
CASSLSGARTEAFF
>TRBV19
CASSMLPGSSYEQYF
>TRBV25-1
CASALVQGGTGELFF
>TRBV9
CASSVESSTGELFF
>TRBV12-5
CASGPGQGNYNEQFF
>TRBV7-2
CASSLVTGQGYEQYF
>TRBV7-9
CASSLDSGRMGEAFF
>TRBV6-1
CASSEVAGLRQPQHF
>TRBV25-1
CASSSGTGGEYEQYF
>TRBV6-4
CASSKTGLGGYTF
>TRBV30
CAWSAVRISGWETQYF
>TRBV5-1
CASNAGGTNNEQFF
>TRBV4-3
CASSQDARAMNTEAFF